The 20 T cell receptor beta chains listed next were all sequenced from one sample in a study of blood T cell repertoires in COVID-19. Generated by immunoSEQ multiplex PCR, the TCRdb table keeps only in-frame clones and is missing some. The data contain about 300,000 clones, 65% to 90% of them singletons. Material: PBMCs or T cells enriched from blood (not recorded which). The receptors shown here come from a young woman who had recovered from COVID-19.

This chain links TRBV13 with TRBJ2-2; tentatively, D is TRBD1 (5 bases). Trimming shortened V by 5 bases and J by 1 base, and 8 bases separated the two germline ends. Per the germline V gene, CDR1 is PRHDT and CDR2 is FYEKMQ (reference sequence). This CDR3 has 14 amino acids. CDR3 sequence (DNA): TGTGCCAGCAGCGACGGACAGAACACCGGGGAGCTGTTTTTT. Translated: CASSDGQNTGELFF. The complete variable domain, with remaining parts taken from reference TRBV13 and TRBJ2-2, reads AAGVIQSPRHLIKEKRETATLKCYPIPRHDTVYWYQQGPGQDPQFLISFYEKMQSDKGSIPDRFSAQQFSDYHSELNMSSLELGDSALYFCASSDGQNTGELFFGEGSRLTVL.

The chain combines TRBV6-4 with TRBJ2-1, with TRBD2 matching over 7 bases. Germline CDR1 reads MRHNA; CDR2 reads SNTAGT. With 3 bases clipped from V and 3 bases from J, the junction kept 5 bases outside the gene matches. CDR3 size: 15 residues. CDR3 protein: CASSEGGGHYNEQFF. The CDR3 nucleotides are TGTGCCAGCAGTGAAGGCGGGGGTCACTACAATGAGCAGTTCTTC.

CDR3 coding DNA: TGTGCCAGCAGTGCGGACAGCCTTAAACTTAGCTCTGGAAACACCATATATTTT. Protein product: CASSADSLKLSSGNTIYF. The chain couples TRBV2 to TRBJ1-3; D perhaps matches TRBD1 (6 bases). The V gene's germline CDR1 is SNHLY and CDR2 FYNNEI. The CDR3 extends over 18 amino acids. The germline V and J ends were trimmed by 4 bases and 0 bases, with 19 bases remaining between them.

The rearrangement uses TRBV4-2 and TRBJ2-3, with TRBD2 identical over 15 bases. CDR1 is LGHNA and CDR2 is YNFKEQ in the germline V gene. The CDR3 runs 18 residues. V dropped 0 bases and J dropped 5; count of bases not matched to a gene: 6. DNA for the CDR3: TGTGCCAGCAGCCAAGAGCCCCGGACTAGCGGGAGGGAAGATACGCAGTATTTT. Its protein product is CASSQEPRTSGREDTQYF.

The DNA of the CDR3 is TGTGCCAGCAGCCCGGGGACAGTGATCTACGAGCAGTACTTC. Residues: CASSPGTVIYEQYF. The rearrangement links TRBV5-5 to TRBJ2-7; the match to TRBD1 covers 7 bases. The ends lost 4 bases at V and 3 bases at J; junction bases unmatched: 7. From germline, CDR1 is SGHKS and CDR2 YYEKEE (reference sequence). The CDR3 consists of 14 residues.

The V gene is TRBV15, the J gene TRBJ2-2; no clear D. CDR3 length: 13 amino acids. Trimming pared 8 bases from V and 3 bases from J, leaving 10 bases between. Germline-derived CDR1 and CDR2 are LNHNV and YYDKDF (reference sequence). The CDR3 region is CATRILYTGELFF. DNA of the CDR3: TGTGCCACCCGAATACTTTACACCGGGGAGCTGTTTTTT.

The chain joins TRBV14 to TRBJ2-3, with 9 bases identical to TRBD1. The CDR3 is made up of 15 amino acids. Trimming at V came to 3 bases and at J to 4 bases, leaving 5 bases not matched to a gene. Looked up from germline, CDR1 is SGHDN and CDR2 is FVKESK. The CDR3 DNA sequence: TGTGCCAGCAGCCAGCGGGACAGGGCCCCAGATACGCAGTATTTT. Residues: CASSQRDRAPDTQYF.

The genes are TRBV5-5 and TRBJ2-7, with a tentative D call TRBD2 (6 bases). V was pared by 0 bases and J by 3 bases, with 10 bases between. CDR1 is SGHKS and CDR2 is YYEKEE in the germline V gene (reference sequence). This CDR3 contains 14 residues. The DNA of the CDR3 is TGTGCCAGCAGCTTGGGTCTAGCGTACTACGAGCAGTACTTC. Translating gives CASSLGLAYYEQYF.

The chain recombines TRBV9 with TRBJ2-6, with TRBD1 identical over 12 bases. Germline lookup yields CDR1 SGDLS and CDR2 YYNGEE. Trimming cost V 6 bases and J 3 bases; bases outside gene matches: 7. The CDR3 runs 17 residues. In DNA, the CDR3 is TGTGCCAGCACCCCGGGACAGGGGGCCGGTGGGGCCAACGTCCTGACTTTC. It is translated as CASTPGQGAGGANVLTF.

This chain connects TRBV19 to TRBJ1-2; 8 bases agree with TRBD1. The CDR3 loop spans 13 amino acids. The V and J ends lost 10 bases and 6 bases, in that order; junction bases with no gene match: 10. Germline V gene sequence: CDR1 LNHDA, CDR2 SQIVND (reference sequence). Here the CDR3 DNA reads TGTGCCACTTCGGGACAGGATGAGAATGGCTACACCTTC. This gives the protein CATSGQDENGYTF.

CDR3 loop: CASSLGGGGTYGYTF. The CDR3 region has the DNA TGTGCCAGCAGCCTGGGGGGAGGAGGCACCTATGGCTACACCTTC. This rearrangement joins TRBV7-6 to TRBJ1-2, with D perhaps matching TRBD1 (5 bases). CDR3 length equals 15 residues. V lost 5 bases and J lost 4, with 17 bases in between. Germline CDR1 SGHVS, CDR2 FNYEAQ. The full variable domain, with the rest looked up from reference TRBV7-6 and TRBJ1-2, is GAGVSQSPRYKVTKRGQDVALRCDPISGHVSLYWYRQALGQGPEFLTYFNYEAQQDKSGLPNDRFSAERPEGSISTLTIQRTEQRDSAMYRCASSLGGGGTYGYTFGSGTRLTVV.

The chain combines TRBV9 with TRBJ2-2, with 8 nucleotides matching TRBD2. Germline CDR1 is SGDLS and CDR2 is YYNGEE. After removal of 0 bases from V and 4 bases from J, the junction contained 8 bases not matched to a gene. CDR3 length equals 17 residues. The CDR3, as DNA: TGTGCCAGCAGCGTAGGGGAGGAGCGGGGGAGCACCGGGGAGCTGTTTTTT. Its protein product is CASSVGEERGSTGELFF.

The gene calls are TRBV30 and TRBJ1-1; possibly TRBD1 for D (6 bases). CDR3 length: 17 amino acids. V lost 0 bases and J lost 0, with 17 bases in between. CDR1 is GTSNPN, CDR2 SVGIG, per germline (reference sequence). CDR3 sequence: CAWSVRPIRTVNTEAFF. The CDR3 bases are TGTGCCTGGAGTGTACGGCCCATTAGGACAGTGAACACTGAAGCTTTCTTT.

V gene TRBV2 combines with J gene TRBJ2-6; 7 bases are shared with TRBD1. The ends lost 4 bases at V and 0 bases at J; junction bases unmatched: 6. The germline gives CDR1 SNHLY, CDR2 FYNNEI. The CDR3 is 17 residues long. This CDR3 reads CASSGRDRVSGANVLTF. CDR3 DNA: TGTGCCAGCAGTGGCCGCGACAGGGTCTCTGGGGCCAACGTCCTGACTTTC. The entire variable domain, with the rest obtained from reference TRBV2 and TRBJ2-6, is as follows: EPEVTQTPSHQVTQMGQEVILRCVPISNHLYFYWYRQILGQKVEFLVSFYNNEISEKSEIFDDQFSVERPDGSNFTLKIRSTKLEDSAMYFCASSGRDRVSGANVLTFGAGSRLTVL.

This sequence joins TRBV6-5 and TRBJ1-2, with D perhaps TRBD1 (5 bases). The V end was cut by 2 bases, the J end by 4 bases, with 14 bases between. CDR3 length equals 15 residues. Germline V gene sequence: CDR1 MNHEY, CDR2 SVGAGI. The CDR3 region is CASSYRGGDGYGYTF. CDR3 DNA: TGTGCCAGCAGTTACCGGGGAGGGGACGGCTATGGCTACACCTTC.

The CDR3 region has the DNA TGTGCCAGCAGCACCCAAGGGGAGGGTGGGGCTGAAGCTTTCTTT. Translated, it gives CASSTQGEGGAEAFF. The chain joins TRBV7-9 to TRBJ1-1; D may be TRBD1 (5 bases). The CDR3 has 15 amino acids. The V end was cut by 5 bases, the J end by 6 bases, with 19 bases between. CDR1 and CDR2 (germline): SEHNR, FQNEAQ (reference sequence).

This chain uses TRBV11-2 with TRBJ2-1, with 7 bases matching TRBD1. V was pared by 2 bases and J by 4 bases, with 5 bases of the junction left unmatched. Germline CDR1 is SGHAT and CDR2 is FQNNGV. CDR3 length: 15 residues. CDR3 in DNA: TGTGCCAGCAGCTTATCAGGGACAGAATACAATGAGCAGTTCTTC. It codes for CASSLSGTEYNEQFF.

This chain links TRBV5-1 with TRBJ2-7; 11 bases fit TRBD2. This CDR3 spans 15 amino acids. Trimming took 0 bases from V and 7 from J; bases not matched to a gene: 6. Germline V gene sequence: CDR1 SGHRS, CDR2 YFSETQ. CDR3 in DNA: TGCGCCAGCAGCTTGGTAGCGGGAGGGCCAGGGGAGCAGTACTTC. Residues: CASSLVAGGPGEQYF. Filled out from reference TRBV5-1 and TRBJ2-7, the complete variable domain reads KAGVTQTPRYLIKTRGQQVTLSCSPISGHRSVSWYQQTPGQGLQFLFEYFSETQRNKGNFPGRFSGRQFSNSRSEMNVSTLELGDSALYLCASSLVAGGPGEQYFGPGTRLTVT.

V and J are TRBV21-1 and TRBJ1-6; the table calls TRBD1, which could not be checked here. TRBV21-1 is marked as a pseudogene. The CDR3 has 15 amino acids. The CDR3 bases are TGTGCCAGCAGCAAAGAGAGGGGGCTCAGGTCACCCCTCCACTTT. This translates into CASSKERGLRSPLHF.

The rearrangement links TRBV5-1 to TRBJ2-7; 8 nucleotides line up with TRBD1. The V and J ends lost 4 bases and 2 bases, in that order; junction bases with no gene match: 11. This CDR3 comprises 16 residues. Germline V lookup: CDR1 SGHRS, CDR2 YFSETQ. As DNA, the CDR3 is TGCGCCAGCAGCCTGTCAACCGGGACAGGAGCCTACGAGCAGTACTTC. It yields the protein CASSLSTGTGAYEQYF.